This TCR beta chain was recorded in a study of T cell responses to AZD1222 COVID-19 vaccine (dated by TCRdb to the early 2020s). With respect to the entire study: AZD1222 recipients whose second dose came at about 4 weeks and those whose second dose came at about 12 weeks were combined into one group, since spike-specific TCR depth and breadth did not differ between the two schedules. A total of about 230 trial participants underwent TCR sequencing, of whom roughly 210 received two doses of AZD1222 and roughly 25 received two doses of the MenACWY control vaccine. Enrollment into the trials was organized by age into subgroups of 18-55, 56-69 and 70-plus years, and those subgroups contained roughly 150, 30 and 60 TCR-sequenced participants, respectively.

What the authors observed across the whole study: Epitopes outside the regions mutated in the B.1.351 and B.1.1.7 variants were reportedly recognized by nearly half of the unique spike-specific TCRs. Because no samples from the day 14 peak response were available, repertoires could be characterized only after the peak T cell response. Spike-specific TCR breadth and depth rose significantly after two AZD1222 doses compared with day 0 and with MenACWY recipients. In the small 56-69-year group, the increase in depth fell short of significance, most likely because of low power. Vaccine-associated CD4 TCRs spanned the whole spike protein, with dominant responses in regions 160-218 and 743-854. Participants were mostly white British, with more females than males. The authors suggested clonal diversity may have been underestimated. Conclusions about previously exposed vaccinees are limited, since just five to seven AZD1222 recipients were seropositive for SARS-CoV-2 at baseline.

V is pared back by 6 bases and J by 0 bases, with 21 bases lying between the germline termini. For CDR1 and CDR2, the germline V gene (reference sequence) lists SEHNR and FQNEAQ. The CDR3 runs 19 amino acids, cysteine and phenylalanine included. Only the CDR3 part of the read is kept: 57 bases, read in frame from the first base. The sample's time point label is to be understood as: baseline before first vaccination. The vaccinee samples were drawn from two UK trials, COV001 and COV002, one of which was a single-blind randomized controlled phase 2/3 trial testing AZD1222 (ChAdOx1 nCoV-19) in healthy adults. For TCRbeta chain sequencing, PBMC samples were collected from trial participants at day 0 and at day 28 after the second dose. The CDR3 regions of human TCRbeta chains were subjected to immunosequencing. For the original study's pipeline: TCRs in the repertoires were matched against a reference library of SARS-CoV-2-specific TCRs that had been generated with the MIRA antigen-specificity platform. Breadth meant the fraction of unique TCRs that were SARS-CoV-2-associated, whereas depth meant the fraction of total T cells that were SARS-CoV-2-associated. Each spike-specific TCR was assigned to its reactive spike region and to a CD4 or CD8 class using the MIRA data. Log10-transformed breadth and depth values were compared by one-way ANOVA with Sidak's multiple comparisons tests. In its TCRdb copy, this immuneACCESS table keeps in-frame sequences only and misses some clones. Where compared with another copy, unresolved V genes explain less than half of these, and the others have no known cause. The V and J calls and clone size are taken from that table; D and trimming were inferred from the DNA. The sample profile shows more than 95,000 clones; roughly 90% of them were found once. The ten largest clonotypes hold roughly 2.6% of the sample.

In the case of this clone: Its antigen target is currently unknown. The record has no base qualities; no much larger clone is one base away.

The chain couples TRBV7-9 to TRBJ2-6; perhaps TRBD1 is the D gene, with 5 bases matching. This specimen was peripheral blood, taken on day 0 of AZD1222 vaccination. The source is an adult in good health. The nucleotide sequence reads TGTGCCAGCAGTACAACGGTCAGGGAAACGGCCTCTGGGGCCAACGTCCTGACTTTC. It specifies CASSTTVRETASGANVLTF.